This T cell receptor (beta chain) was retrieved from a study of blood T cell repertoires in COVID-19. On the study more broadly: Specimens from acute and convalescent COVID-19 originated in the United States, Italy and Spain. T cells, B-cell-depleted T cells, or PBMCs provided the cDNA or gDNA that served as material.

As for this clone: Other DNA sequences of this sample code for an identical CDR3.

In the source study's methods: Reference gene primers were amplified, and this amplification served to estimate nucleated cell counts. Libraries were prepared by immunoSEQ multiplex PCR; TCRdb keeps only in-frame clonotypes and omits some of them. D and trimming were read from the DNA, whereas the V and J calls and clone size are those reported in that table. The data show approximately 300,000 clones, around 87% seen once. This CDR3 is 12 amino acids long. V shed 7 bases, J shed 3 bases, and the junction held 3 bases outside the gene matches. Germline V gene sequence: CDR1 SQVTM, CDR2 ANQGSEA. This clonotype was obtained from a man aged 45-65 years with active or convalescent COVID-19. The specimen was peripheral blood. The genes are TRBV29-1 and TRBJ1-2, with 9 bases lining up with TRBD1. The CDR3 nucleotides are TGCAGCGGGGGACAGGGCGACTATGGCTACACCTTC. Protein product: CSGGQGDYGYTF.